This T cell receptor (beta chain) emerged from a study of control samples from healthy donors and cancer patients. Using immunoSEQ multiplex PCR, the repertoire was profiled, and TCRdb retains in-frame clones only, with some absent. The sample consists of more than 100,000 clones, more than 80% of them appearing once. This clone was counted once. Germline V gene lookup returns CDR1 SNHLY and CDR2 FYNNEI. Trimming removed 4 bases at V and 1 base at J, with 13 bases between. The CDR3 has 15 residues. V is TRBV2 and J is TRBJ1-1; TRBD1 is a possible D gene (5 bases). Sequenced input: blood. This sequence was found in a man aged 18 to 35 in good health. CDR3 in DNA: TGTGCCAGCAGTGGCCAGGGTCTACAGAACACTGAAGCTTTCTTT. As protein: CASSGQGLQNTEAFF. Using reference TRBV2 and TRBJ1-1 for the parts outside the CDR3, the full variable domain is EPEVTQTPSHQVTQMGQEVILRCVPISNHLYFYWYRQILGQKVEFLVSFYNNEISEKSEIFDDQFSVERPDGSNFTLKIRSTKLEDSAMYFCASSGQGLQNTEAFFGQGTRLTVV.